The present T cell receptor (beta chain) was sequenced within a study of blood T cells in healthy people across ages. It was with a sample-barcoded 5' primer and a J-beta primer mix that a second PCR of about 7 to 12 cycles was run. MiXCR was run by TCRdb on the 5' RACE reads, yielding one entry per CDR3 protein. The sample carries about 1.8 million distinct CDR3 sequences, roughly 52% recorded once. CDR1 is SEHNR and CDR2 is FQNEAQ in the germline V gene (reference sequence). The CDR3 extends over 16 amino acids. Trimming left V 1 base short and J 3 bases short, with 15 bases between. The chain is built from TRBV7-9 and TRBJ1-1; D uncertain. This clonotype was sampled from a woman between 40 and 55 years old in good health. The sequencing input was blood. The CDR3 coding sequence is TGTGCCAGCAGCTTAGTTGAGGGAATTGGGGACACTGAAGCTTTCTTT. Its translation: CASSLVEGIGDTEAFF.